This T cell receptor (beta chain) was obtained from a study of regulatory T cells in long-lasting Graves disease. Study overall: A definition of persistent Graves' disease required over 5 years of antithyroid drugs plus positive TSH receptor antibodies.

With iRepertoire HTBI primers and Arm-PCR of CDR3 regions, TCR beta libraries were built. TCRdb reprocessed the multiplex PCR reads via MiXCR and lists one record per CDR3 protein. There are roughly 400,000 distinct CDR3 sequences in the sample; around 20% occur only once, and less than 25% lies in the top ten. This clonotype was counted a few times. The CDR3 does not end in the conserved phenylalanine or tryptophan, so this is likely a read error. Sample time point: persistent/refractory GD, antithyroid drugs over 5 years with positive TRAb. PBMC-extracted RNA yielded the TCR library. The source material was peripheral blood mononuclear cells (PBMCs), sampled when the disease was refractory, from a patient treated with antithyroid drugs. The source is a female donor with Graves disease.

This chain's CDR3 is CASSDGTGPMVGYTS. The DNA of the CDR3 is TGTGCCAGCAGTGACGGGACAGGCCCCATGGTTGGCTACACCTCC. The chain uses TRBV6-2 or TRBV6-3 and TRBJ1-2; 8 bases match TRBD1. Germline V CDR1 and CDR2: MNHEY, SVGEGT. The ends lost 5 bases at V and 7 bases at J; junction bases unmatched: 12. The CDR3 covers 15 residues.